The 18 T cell receptor beta chains below come from one sample, sequenced in a study of blood T cell repertoires in COVID-19. Sequencing used immunoSEQ multiplex PCR; TCRdb keeps in-frame clones, though not all of them. Of some 300,000 clones listed, 75% to 90% were seen once; the top ten hold over 10%. Specimen: peripheral blood. Receptor source: a woman between 65 and 79 years old with COVID-19, enrolled during active disease.

The V call is TRBV7-2, the J call TRBJ1-2; 8 bases line up with TRBD1. The CDR3 length is 12 residues. Germline CDR1 reads SGHTA; CDR2 reads FQGNSA. V lost 5 bases, J lost 12 bases, and 8 bases stayed unmatched. CDR3 bases: TGTGCCAGCAGCCAAGTTACAGGGGGGGACACCTTC. This translates into CASSQVTGGDTF.

This clone was observed once. This chain joins TRBV29-1 and TRBJ1-6, with 7 bases that match TRBD1. In germline, CDR1 is SQVTM, CDR2 ANQGSEA. V lost 3 bases and J lost 9; bases outside the gene matches: 5. CDR3 length: 13 amino acids. The chain's CDR3 is CSVELGGGSPLHF. DNA for the CDR3: TGCAGCGTTGAGTTAGGGGGCGGTTCACCCCTCCACTTT. The complete variable domain, with remaining parts taken from reference TRBV29-1 and TRBJ1-6, reads SAVISQKPSRDICQRGTSLTIQCQVDSQVTMMFWYRQQPGQSLTLIATANQGSEATYESGFVIDKFPISRPNLTFSTLTVSNMSPEDSSIYLCSVELGGGSPLHFGNGTRLTVT.

The table lists this clone with a few counts. V gene TRBV5-1 combines with J gene TRBJ1-1; D is undetermined. The CDR3 is made up of 14 amino acids. CDR1 is SGHRS, CDR2 YFSETQ, per germline. Trimming took 6 bases from V and 4 from J, leaving 16 bases between them. The CDR3 sequence: CASKAGNVFTEAFF. The DNA for the CDR3 is TGCGCCAGCAAGGCCGGGAACGTATTCACTGAAGCTTTCTTT.

This chain links TRBV12-3 or TRBV12-4 with TRBJ1-5, with a possible D match to TRBD1 (6 bases). CDR3 length: 13 residues. Deletions cut 6 bases from V and 4 bases from J, with 10 bases between. The CDR3 sequence: CASSGDKNQPQHF. As DNA, the CDR3 is TGTGCCAGCAGCGGGGACAAGAATCAGCCCCAGCATTTT.

Details on this clone: The same CDR3 is also encoded by other DNA sequences in this sample. The chain is built from TRBV7-2 and TRBJ2-5, with 10 bases fitting TRBD2. Trimming cost V 5 bases and J 3 bases; bases outside gene matches: 3. CDR3 length: 14 residues. CDR1 and CDR2 from the germline V gene are SGHTA and FQGNSA. CDR3 sequence reads: CASSRSGGEETQYF. CDR3 nucleotides: TGTGCCAGCAGCCGGAGCGGGGGGGAAGAGACCCAGTACTTC.

The CDR3 here is CASSLDGTLVNTEAFF. CDR3 in DNA: TGTGCCAGCAGCTTAGATGGGACTCTCGTGAACACTGAAGCTTTCTTT. The chain joins TRBV11-2 to TRBJ1-1; a weak D match, TRBD1 (5 bases). The germline V gene encodes CDR1 SGHAT and CDR2 FQNNGV. The CDR3 covers 16 residues. Trimming pared 0 bases from V and 0 bases from J, leaving 11 bases between.

The gene calls are TRBV4-3 and TRBJ1-1, with TRBD1 matching 9 bases. Trimming cost V 5 bases and J 4 bases; bases outside gene matches: 8. Per the germline V gene, CDR1 is LGHNA and CDR2 is YSLEER. The CDR3 length is 15 residues. The CDR3 spells CASSYGTGMGTEAFF. The DNA of the CDR3 is TGCGCCAGCAGCTATGGGACAGGGATGGGCACTGAAGCTTTCTTT.

This clone is a singleton in its sample. The V gene is TRBV28, the J gene TRBJ2-7, with 8 bases lining up with TRBD1. Germline V lookup: CDR1 MDHEN, CDR2 SYDVKM. The CDR3 has 14 amino acids. V gave up 5 bases and J gave up 2 bases; unmatched junction bases: 5. CDR3 residues: CASSMWDRTYEQYF. In DNA, the CDR3 is TGTGCCAGCAGTATGTGGGACAGGACCTACGAGCAGTACTTC.

This chain connects TRBV21-1 to TRBJ1-1; TRBD1, the table's D call, was not compared with the DNA. TRBV21-1 is reported as a pseudogene. The CDR3 loop spans 13 amino acids. This CDR3 is CASSKTSITEAFF. In nucleotides, the CDR3 is TGTGCCAGCAGCAAAACATCCATCACTGAAGCTTTCTTT.

This clone has a count of ten or more. The genes are TRBV3-1 (or the pseudogene TRBV3-2) and TRBJ1-2, with 9 bases identical to TRBD1. J was trimmed by 8 bases and V by 1 base; bases with no gene match: 8. Germline-derived CDR1 and CDR2 are LGHDT and YNNKEL (reference sequence). The CDR3 consists of 15 residues. Here the CDR3 reads CASSQGEGQGGGYTF. The DNA of the CDR3 is TGTGCCAGCAGCCAAGGTGAGGGACAGGGTGGAGGCTACACCTTC.

This clone occurred a few times. The gene calls are TRBV2 and TRBJ1-3, with a tentative D call TRBD1 (5 bases). The ends were cut back, 7 bases at V and 1 base at J, with 5 bases in the middle. Germline values: CDR1 SNHLY, CDR2 FYNNEI. CDR3 length equals 12 residues. CDR3 DNA sequence: TGTGCCAGCACAGGGTCTGGAAACACCATATATTTT. Translation: CASTGSGNTIYF.

The rearrangement uses TRBV9 and TRBJ1-2; TRBD1 matches at 9 bases. CDR1 is SGDLS, CDR2 YYNGEE, per germline. The V gene end was trimmed by 4 bases and the J gene end by 6 bases; junction bases not matched to a gene: 10. This CDR3 region has 15 residues. The CDR3 sequence is CASSPWTGAGNGYTF. CDR3 coding DNA: TGTGCCAGCAGCCCGTGGACAGGGGCGGGGAATGGCTACACCTTC. Together with reference TRBV9 and TRBJ1-2, the CDR3 gives the full variable domain: DSGVTQTPKHLITATGQRVTLRCSPRSGDLSVYWYQQSLDQGLQFLIQYYNGEERAKGNILERFSAQQFPDLHSELNLSSLELGDSALYFCASSPWTGAGNGYTFGSGTRLTVV.

The CDR3 nucleotides read TGTGCCAGCAGTTTCTCTGGGGACAGGGCCGCTGTGAACACTGAAGCTTTCTTT. It encodes CASSFSGDRAAVNTEAFF. The gene calls are TRBV28 and TRBJ1-1, with 9 bases that match TRBD1. CDR1 and CDR2 (germline): MDHEN, SYDVKM. Trimming at V came to 3 bases and at J to 0 bases, leaving 11 bases not matched to a gene. The CDR3 runs to 18 residues.

The V and J genes are TRBV7-9 and TRBJ1-3; D perhaps matches TRBD1 (6 bases). Trimming pared 5 bases from V and 2 bases from J, leaving 16 bases between. Germline CDR1 reads SEHNR; CDR2 reads FQNEAQ (reference sequence). CDR3 length: 16 residues. This CDR3 is CASSPPWTAAGNTIYF. The CDR3 DNA is TGTGCCAGCAGCCCTCCCTGGACAGCTGCTGGAAACACCATATATTTT.

CDR3 nucleotide sequence: TGCGCCAGCAGCTTGGACCCAACAGGGGGAGTTGGCTACACCTTC. Its protein is CASSLDPTGGVGYTF. The gene calls are TRBV5-1 and TRBJ1-2; 8 nucleotides line up with TRBD1. The CDR3 extends over 15 amino acids. The J segment lost 7 bases and the V segment lost 0 bases, leaving 8 bases of the junction unmatched. CDR1 is SGHRS, CDR2 YFSETQ, per germline.

This clone was picked up one time. The gene calls are TRBV5-1 and TRBJ2-7; 8 bases are shared with TRBD1. V lost 0 bases, J lost 3 bases, and 5 bases stayed unmatched. Germline assignment: CDR1 SGHRS and CDR2 YFSETQ. This CDR3 region has 15 residues. The CDR3 reads CASSLATGEVYEQYF. In DNA form, the CDR3 reads TGCGCCAGCAGCTTGGCGACAGGGGAGGTCTACGAGCAGTACTTC.

The rearrangement links TRBV10-2 to TRBJ2-1; a weak D match, TRBD1 (7 bases). Germline V gene sequence: CDR1 WSHSY, CDR2 SAAADI. The length of the CDR3 is 16 residues. V dropped 4 bases and J dropped 5 bases, with 18 bases sitting between them. CDR3 nucleotides: TGCGCCAGCAGTGGGGCAGGGGGGACGAGCAACAATGAGCAGTTCTTC. It translates to CASSGAGGTSNNEQFF.

V usage is TRBV19 and J usage is TRBJ1-5; D may be TRBD1 (5 bases). This CDR3 comprises 15 residues. Trimming removed 5 bases at V and 0 bases at J, with 11 bases between. Germline V gene lookup returns CDR1 LNHDA and CDR2 SQIVND (reference sequence). CDR3 region: CASSFGRDSNQPQHF. CDR3 in DNA: TGTGCCAGTAGTTTTGGCAGGGATAGCAATCAGCCCCAGCATTTT.